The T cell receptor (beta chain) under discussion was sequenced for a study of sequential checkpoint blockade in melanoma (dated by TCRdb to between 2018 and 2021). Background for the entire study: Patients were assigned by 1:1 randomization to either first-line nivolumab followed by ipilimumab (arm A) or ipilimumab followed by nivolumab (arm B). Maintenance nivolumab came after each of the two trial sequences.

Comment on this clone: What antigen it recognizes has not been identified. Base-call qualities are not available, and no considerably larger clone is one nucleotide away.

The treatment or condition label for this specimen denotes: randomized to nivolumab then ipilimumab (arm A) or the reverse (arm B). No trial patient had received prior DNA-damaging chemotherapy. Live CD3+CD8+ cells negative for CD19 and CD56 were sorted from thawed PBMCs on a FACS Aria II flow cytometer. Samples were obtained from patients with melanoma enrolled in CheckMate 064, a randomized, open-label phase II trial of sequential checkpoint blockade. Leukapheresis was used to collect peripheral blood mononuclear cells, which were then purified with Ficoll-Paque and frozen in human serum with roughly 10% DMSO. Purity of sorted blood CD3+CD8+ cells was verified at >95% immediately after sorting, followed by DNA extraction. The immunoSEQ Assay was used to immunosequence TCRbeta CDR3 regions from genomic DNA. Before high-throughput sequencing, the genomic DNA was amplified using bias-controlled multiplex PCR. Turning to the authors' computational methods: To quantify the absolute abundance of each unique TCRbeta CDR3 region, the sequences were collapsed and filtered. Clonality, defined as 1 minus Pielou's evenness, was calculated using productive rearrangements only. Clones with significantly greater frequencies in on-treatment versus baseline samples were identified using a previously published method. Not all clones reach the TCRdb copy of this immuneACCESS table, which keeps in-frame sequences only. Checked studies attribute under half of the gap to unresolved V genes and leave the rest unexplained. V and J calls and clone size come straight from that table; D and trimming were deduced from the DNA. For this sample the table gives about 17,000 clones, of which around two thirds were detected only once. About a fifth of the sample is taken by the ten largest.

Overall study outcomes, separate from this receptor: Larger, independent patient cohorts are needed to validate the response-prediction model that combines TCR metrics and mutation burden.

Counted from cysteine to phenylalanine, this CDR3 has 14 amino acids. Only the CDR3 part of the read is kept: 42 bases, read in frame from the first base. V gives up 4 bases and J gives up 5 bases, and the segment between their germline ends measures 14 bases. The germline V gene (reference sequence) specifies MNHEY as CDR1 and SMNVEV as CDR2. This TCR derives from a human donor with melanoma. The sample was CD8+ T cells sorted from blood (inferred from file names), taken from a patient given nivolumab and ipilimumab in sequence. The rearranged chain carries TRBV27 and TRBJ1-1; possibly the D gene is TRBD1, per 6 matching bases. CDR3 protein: CASSSGVISTEAFF. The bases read TGTGCCAGCAGTTCAGGGGTGATTTCGACTGAAGCTTTCTTT.